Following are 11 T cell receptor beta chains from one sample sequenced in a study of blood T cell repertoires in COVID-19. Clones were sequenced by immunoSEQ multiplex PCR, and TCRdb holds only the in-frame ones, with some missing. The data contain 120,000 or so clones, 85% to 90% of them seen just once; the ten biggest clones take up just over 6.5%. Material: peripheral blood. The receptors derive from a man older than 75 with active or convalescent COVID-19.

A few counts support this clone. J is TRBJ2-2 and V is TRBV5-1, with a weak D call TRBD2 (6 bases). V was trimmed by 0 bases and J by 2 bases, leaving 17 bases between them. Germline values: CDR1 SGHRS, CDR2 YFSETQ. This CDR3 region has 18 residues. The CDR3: CASSLAVTIGGNTGELFF. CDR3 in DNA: TGCGCCAGCAGCTTGGCCGTTACAATCGGGGGTAACACCGGGGAGCTGTTTTTT.

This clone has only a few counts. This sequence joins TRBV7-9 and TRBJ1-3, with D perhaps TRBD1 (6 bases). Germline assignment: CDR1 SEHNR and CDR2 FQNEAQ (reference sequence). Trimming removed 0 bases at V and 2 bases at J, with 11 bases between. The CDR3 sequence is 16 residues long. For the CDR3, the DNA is TGTGCCAGCAGCTTAGCGCGGTCAGGGGCTGGAAACACCATATATTTT. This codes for CASSLARSGAGNTIYF.

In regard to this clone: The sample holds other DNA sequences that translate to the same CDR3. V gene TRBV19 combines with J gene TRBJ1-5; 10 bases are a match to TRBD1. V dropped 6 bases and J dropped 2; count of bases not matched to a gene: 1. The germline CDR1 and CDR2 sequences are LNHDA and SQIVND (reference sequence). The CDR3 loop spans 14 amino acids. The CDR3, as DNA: TGTGCCAGTAGCGGGACAGGGGGCAATCAGCCCCAGCATTTT. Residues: CASSGTGGNQPQHF.

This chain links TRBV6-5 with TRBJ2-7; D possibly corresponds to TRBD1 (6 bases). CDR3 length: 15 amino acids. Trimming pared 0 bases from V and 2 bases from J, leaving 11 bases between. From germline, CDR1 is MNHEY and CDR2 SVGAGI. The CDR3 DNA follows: TGTGCCAGCAGTTACTCATCAGGGGCCCCCTACGAGCAGTACTTC. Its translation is CASSYSSGAPYEQYF.

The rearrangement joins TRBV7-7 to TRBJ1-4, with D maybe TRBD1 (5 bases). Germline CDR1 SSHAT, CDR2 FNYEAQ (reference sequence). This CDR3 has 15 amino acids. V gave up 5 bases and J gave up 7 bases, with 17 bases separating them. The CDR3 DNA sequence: TGTGCCAGCAGCCAGCGGCGGGGACGAAGTGAAAAACTGTTTTTT. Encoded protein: CASSQRRGRSEKLFF.

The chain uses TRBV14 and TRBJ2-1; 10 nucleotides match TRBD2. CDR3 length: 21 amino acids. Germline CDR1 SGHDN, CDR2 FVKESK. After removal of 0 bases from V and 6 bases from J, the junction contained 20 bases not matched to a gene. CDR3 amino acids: CASSQEDPGERGGRYSNEQFF. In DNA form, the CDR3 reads TGTGCCAGCAGCCAAGAGGACCCTGGGGAGCGGGGGGGCCGGTATTCCAATGAGCAGTTCTTC.

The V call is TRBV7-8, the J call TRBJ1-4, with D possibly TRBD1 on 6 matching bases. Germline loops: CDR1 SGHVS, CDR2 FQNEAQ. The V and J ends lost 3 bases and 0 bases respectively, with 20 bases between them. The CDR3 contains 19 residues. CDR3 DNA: TGTGCCAGCAGCTTGAAGGTGATGGATGGGGGCACAACTAATGAAAAACTGTTTTTT. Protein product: CASSLKVMDGGTTNEKLFF.

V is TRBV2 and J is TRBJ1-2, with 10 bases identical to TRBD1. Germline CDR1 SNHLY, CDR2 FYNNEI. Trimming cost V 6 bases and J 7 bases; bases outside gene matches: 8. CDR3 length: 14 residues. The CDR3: CASRVDRGQAGYTF. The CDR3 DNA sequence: TGTGCCAGCAGGGTTGACAGGGGGCAGGCTGGCTACACCTTC. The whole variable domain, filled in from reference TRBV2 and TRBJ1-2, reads EPEVTQTPSHQVTQMGQEVILRCVPISNHLYFYWYRQILGQKVEFLVSFYNNEISEKSEIFDDQFSVERPDGSNFTLKIRSTKLEDSAMYFCASRVDRGQAGYTFGSGTRLTVV.

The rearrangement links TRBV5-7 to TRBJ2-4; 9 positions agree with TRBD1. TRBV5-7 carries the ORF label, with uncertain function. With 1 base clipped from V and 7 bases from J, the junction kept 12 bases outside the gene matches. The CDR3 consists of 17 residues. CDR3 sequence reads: CASSLTRDREPRNIQYF. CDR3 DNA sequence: TGTGCCAGCAGCTTGACCCGGGACAGGGAACCGAGGAACATTCAGTACTTC.

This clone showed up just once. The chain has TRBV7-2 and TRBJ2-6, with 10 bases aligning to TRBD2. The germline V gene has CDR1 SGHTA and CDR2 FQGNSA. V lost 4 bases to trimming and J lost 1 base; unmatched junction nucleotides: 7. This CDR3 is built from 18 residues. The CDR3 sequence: CASSSRLAGLSGANVLTF. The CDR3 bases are TGTGCCAGCAGCTCTAGACTAGCGGGTTTATCTGGGGCCAACGTCCTGACTTTC.

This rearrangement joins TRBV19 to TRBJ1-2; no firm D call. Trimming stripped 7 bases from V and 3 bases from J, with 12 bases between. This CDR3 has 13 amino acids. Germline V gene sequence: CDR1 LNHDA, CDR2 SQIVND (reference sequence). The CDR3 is CASTTGRDYGYTF. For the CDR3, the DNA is TGTGCCAGTACGACCGGGAGAGACTATGGCTACACCTTC.